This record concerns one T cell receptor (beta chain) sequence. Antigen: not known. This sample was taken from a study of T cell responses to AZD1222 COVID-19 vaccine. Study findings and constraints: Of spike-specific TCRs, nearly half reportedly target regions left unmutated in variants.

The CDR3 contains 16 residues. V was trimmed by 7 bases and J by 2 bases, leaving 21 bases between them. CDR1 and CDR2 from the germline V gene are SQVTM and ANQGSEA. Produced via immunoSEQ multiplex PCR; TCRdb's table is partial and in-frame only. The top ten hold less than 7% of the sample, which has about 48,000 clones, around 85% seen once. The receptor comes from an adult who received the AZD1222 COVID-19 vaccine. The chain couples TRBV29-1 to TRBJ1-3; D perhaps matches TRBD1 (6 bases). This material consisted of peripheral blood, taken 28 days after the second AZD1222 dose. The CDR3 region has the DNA TGCAGCGCCCAGGGGCCCATTCGCGGGGCTGGAAACACCATATATTTT. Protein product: CSAQGPIRGAGNTIYF.